This is a list of T cell receptor beta chains from one sample in a study of blood T cell repertoires in COVID-19. Using immunoSEQ multiplex PCR, the repertoire was profiled, and TCRdb retains in-frame clones only, with some absent. This table holds approximately 110,000 clones, around 85% found once. Input material: peripheral blood. These receptors were taken from a man aged 45-65 years with acute or convalescent COVID-19. Each CDR3 is given with its conserved first and last residue. Each record gives: D gene, clone size, V gene, J gene, CDR3 length, CDR3 DNA, CDR3 protein. A D gene is named only where the DNA matches it firmly. Clone size is shown for a subset of rows, as once, few, many or a class of expanded clone.

D: NA
size: NA
V: TRBV9
J: TRBJ2-1
length: 17
DNA: TGTGCCAGCAGCTTAACGGACTACCAATCTCCCCACAATGAGCAGTTCTTC
CDR3: CASSLTDYQSPHNEQFF

D: TRBD1
size: NA
V: TRBV6-1
J: TRBJ1-2
length: 15
DNA: TGTGCCAGCAGTGAAGCGTTGGGACAGAACTATGGCTACACCTTC
CDR3: CASSEALGQNYGYTF

D: NA
size: NA
V: TRBV28
J: TRBJ2-1
length: 16
DNA: TGTGCCAGCAATAGTGCAGGGGCTAGCTCCTACAATGAGCAGTTCTTC
CDR3: CASNSAGASSYNEQFF

D: NA
size: NA
V: TRBV5-5
J: TRBJ1-5
length: 16
DNA: TGTGCCAGCAGCTTAACAGGCCCCTATAGCAATCAGCCCCAGCATTTT
CDR3: CASSLTGPYSNQPQHF

D: TRBD1
size: NA
V: TRBV5-6
J: TRBJ1-6
length: 16
DNA: TGTGCCAGCAGCTGGGGACAGGGTCTAGGGAATTCACCCCTCCACTTT
CDR3: CASSWGQGLGNSPLHF

D: NA
size: NA
V: TRBV19
J: TRBJ1-5
length: 15
DNA: TGTGCCAGTAGTATAGTTAGCGGCCCGGGTCAGCCCCAGCATTTT
CDR3: CASSIVSGPGQPQHF

D: TRBD2
size: NA
V: TRBV5-5
J: TRBJ2-7
length: 16
DNA: TGTGCCAGCAGCCCGGGGAGGGACTTAAGCTCCTACGAGCAGTACTTC
CDR3: CASSPGRDLSSYEQYF

D: TRBD1
size: NA
V: TRBV5-1
J: TRBJ2-4
length: 15
DNA: TGCGCCAGCAGCCCCTTCCGGACAGGACCGAACATTCAGTACTTC
CDR3: CASSPFRTGPNIQYF

D: TRBD1
size: few
V: TRBV5-6
J: TRBJ1-4
length: 16
DNA: TGTGCCAGCAGCGGAACCGGACAGGGCCAAGGGGAAAAACTGTTTTTT
CDR3: CASSGTGQGQGEKLFF

D: TRBD1
size: NA
V: TRBV2
J: TRBJ1-1
length: 17
DNA: TGTGCCAGCAGGGTCAGCCGGGACAGGGGAGGCGGCACTGAAGCTTTCTTT
CDR3: CASRVSRDRGGGTEAFF

D: NA
size: NA
V: TRBV30
J: TRBJ1-2
length: 13
DNA: TGTGCCTGGGGTCGGGACATAAACTATGGCTACACCTTC
CDR3: CAWGRDINYGYTF

D: TRBD1
size: NA
V: TRBV3-1/TRBV3-2
J: TRBJ1-3
length: 15
DNA: TGTGCCAGCAGCGACAGGGGCGGCTCTGGAAACACCATATATTTT
CDR3: CASSDRGGSGNTIYF

D: NA
size: few
V: TRBV28
J: TRBJ1-2
length: 16
DNA: TGTGCCAGCAGCACCCCCAGCGGGGGGGTAGTCTATGGCTACACCTTC
CDR3: CASSTPSGGVVYGYTF

D: NA
size: NA
V: TRBV5-6
J: TRBJ1-3
length: 15
DNA: TGTGCCAGCAGCCGGTGGGGGCTCCCTGGAAACACCATATATTTT
CDR3: CASSRWGLPGNTIYF

D: NA
size: NA
V: TRBV13
J: TRBJ2-7
length: 16
DNA: TGTGCCAGCAGCTTAAGGCGCCTAGCGATTTTCAACGAGCGGTACTTC
CDR3: CASSLRRLAIFNERYF

D: NA
size: NA
V: TRBV24-1
J: TRBJ2-2
length: 15
DNA: TGTGCCACCAGTGACCCAGGGTGGGGTACCGGGGAGCTGTTTTTT
CDR3: CATSDPGWGTGELFF

D: NA
size: few
V: TRBV2
J: TRBJ2-7
length: 13
DNA: TGTGCCACTACGATAGACAGTTTCTACGAGCAGTACTTC
CDR3: CATTIDSFYEQYF

D: TRBD2
size: NA
V: TRBV5-1
J: TRBJ2-3
length: 15
DNA: TGCGCCAGCGGACTAGCGGGGGGATGGAGAGATACGCAGTATTTT
CDR3: CASGLAGGWRDTQYF

D: NA
size: NA
V: TRBV27
J: TRBJ1-2
length: 14
DNA: TGTGCCAGCAGTTTAACTTGGACGGGGGATGGCTACACCTTC
CDR3: CASSLTWTGDGYTF

D: NA
size: NA
V: TRBV28
J: TRBJ1-4
length: 15
DNA: TGTGCCAGCAGTCTGGCGGGCGGTACTAATGAAAAACTGTTTTTT
CDR3: CASSLAGGTNEKLFF

D: TRBD1
size: NA
V: TRBV19
J: TRBJ1-3
length: 15
DNA: TGTGCCAGTAGTATAGGGGACAGAAAGAAAAACACCATATATTTT
CDR3: CASSIGDRKKNTIYF

D: TRBD2
size: NA
V: TRBV5-1
J: TRBJ2-3
length: 18
DNA: TGCGCCAGCAGTAGTCCACGACTAGCGGGGGCCTACACAGATACGCAGTATTTT
CDR3: CASSSPRLAGAYTDTQYF

D: TRBD2
size: NA
V: TRBV28
J: TRBJ2-3
length: 17
DNA: TGTGCCAGCAGTTCCCAATTAGCGGGGGGGTCCACAGATACGCAGTATTTT
CDR3: CASSSQLAGGSTDTQYF

D: NA
size: NA
V: TRBV27
J: TRBJ1-6
length: 17
DNA: TGTGCCAGCAGTCGGGGGGCCTTTGGCTCCTATAATTCACCCCTCCACTTT
CDR3: CASSRGAFGSYNSPLHF

D: TRBD1
size: NA
V: TRBV9
J: TRBJ2-2
length: 16
DNA: TGTGCCAGCAGCGCCGGGACAGGGTGGTCAATCGGGGAGCTGTTTTTT
CDR3: CASSAGTGWSIGELFF